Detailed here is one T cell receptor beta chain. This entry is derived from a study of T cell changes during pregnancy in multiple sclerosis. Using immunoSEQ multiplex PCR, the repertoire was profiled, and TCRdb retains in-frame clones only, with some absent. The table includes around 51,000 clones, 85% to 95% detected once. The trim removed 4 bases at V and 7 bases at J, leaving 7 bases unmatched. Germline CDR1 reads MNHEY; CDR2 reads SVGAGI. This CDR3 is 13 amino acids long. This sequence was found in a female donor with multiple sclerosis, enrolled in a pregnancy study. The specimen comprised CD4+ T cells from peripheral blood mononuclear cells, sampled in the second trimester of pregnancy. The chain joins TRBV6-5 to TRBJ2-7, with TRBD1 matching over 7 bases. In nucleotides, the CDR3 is TGTGCCAGCAGTTCCACAGGGGCGCAAGAGCAGTACTTC. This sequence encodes CASSSTGAQEQYF.